The 3 T cell receptor beta chains presented below share a single source sample, sequenced in a study of radiotherapy plus CTLA-4 blockade in lung cancer. TCRdb keeps only in-frame clones here, not all; method: immunoSEQ multiplex PCR. The sample consists of about 40,000 clones, 65% to 75% of them appearing once. Source: peripheral blood, taken from a patient treated with radiotherapy plus ipilimumab. The origin of the receptors is a human donor with non-small cell lung cancer who had stable disease on radiotherapy plus ipilimumab.

The CDR3 DNA follows: TGTGCCAGCAGCTTACAGGGGGGCACTGAAGCTTTCTTT. It codes for CASSLQGGTEAFF. The gene calls are TRBV5-8 and TRBJ1-1, with 8 nucleotides matching TRBD1. Germline lookup yields CDR1 SGHTS and CDR2 YDEGEE. The V segment lost 2 bases and the J segment 4 bases; nucleotides outside the gene matches: 1. This CDR3 has 13 amino acids.

This clone appeared a single time. The chain carries TRBV6-6 and TRBJ2-2, with D possibly TRBD1 on 6 matching bases. This CDR3 has 16 residues. Germline values: CDR1 MNHNY, CDR2 SVGAGI (reference sequence). Trimming removed 2 bases at V and 1 base at J, with 11 bases between. CDR3 residues: CASSYPGTKNTGELFF. The CDR3 coding sequence is TGTGCCAGCAGTTACCCCGGGACAAAGAACACCGGGGAGCTGTTTTTT.

The genes are TRBV7-9 and TRBJ1-6, with a possible D match to TRBD1 (5 bases). CDR3 length equals 13 residues. Germline CDR1 SEHNR, CDR2 FQNEAQ (reference sequence). Trimming pared 6 bases from V and 4 bases from J, leaving 7 bases between. CDR3 residues: CASSGGYNSPLHF. CDR3 DNA sequence: TGTGCCAGCAGTGGGGGGTATAATTCACCCCTCCACTTT. The variable domain in full, with the rest retrieved from reference TRBV7-9 and TRBJ1-6, is DTGVSQNPRHKITKRGQNVTFRCDPISEHNRLYWYRQTLGQGPEFLTYFQNEAQLEKSRLLSDRFSAERPKGSFSTLEIQRTEQGDSAMYLCASSGGYNSPLHFGNGTRLTVT.